This T cell receptor (beta chain) was identified during a study of shared clonotypes between healthy human individuals. Each subset's genomic DNA was shared equally among a number of immunoSEQ plates. The table came from immunoSEQ multiplex PCR; TCRdb's copy has only in-frame clones and leaves some out. The table includes millions of clones, about 95% detected once. The germline V gene has CDR1 ENHRY and CDR2 SYGVKD. The germline V and J ends were trimmed by 4 bases and 4 bases, with 13 bases remaining between them. The CDR3 consists of 14 residues. The TCR originated in a man between 18 and 29 years old in good health. The J gene is TRBJ1-2, the V gene TRBV10-3, with D possibly TRBD1 on 6 matching bases. The sample comprised naive CD4+ T cells sorted from blood. Subset indicated: CD45RA+ positively selected. CDR3 sequence: CAISVAQGSYGYTF. In DNA, the CDR3 is TGTGCCATCAGTGTGGCACAGGGAAGCTATGGCTACACCTTC.